This T cell receptor beta chain was identified in a study of post-analysis software for immune sequencing data. A word on this clonotype: Its antigen is undetermined.

The V gene's germline CDR1 is SGHVT and CDR2 SQSDAQ. The CDR3 spans 14 residues. Trimming cost V 1 base and J 5 bases, with 11 bases left between them. Study outcomes and limitations: With TRBV5-6, TRBV5-1 and TRBV20-1 included, about five TRBV segments were more frequent in patients than in controls.

TCR beta libraries were prepared from cDNA with unique molecular identifiers. TCRdb re-derived calls from the PCR reads in MiXCR, one entry per CDR3 protein. The profile covers 750,000 to 950,000 distinct CDR3 sequences, with roughly half appearing a single time and 4.6% taken by the ten largest. Source material: blood. This sequence joins TRBV7-4 and TRBJ2-5, with no clear D. The source is a girl between 5 and 17 years old with multiple sclerosis. The CDR3 DNA reads as TGTGCCAGCAGCTTAGAGGGTGTGGAGGAGACCCAGTACTTC. This translates into CASSLEGVEETQYF. Combining the CDR3 with reference TRBV7-4 and TRBJ2-5 gives the whole variable domain GAGVSQSPRYKVAKRGRDVALRCDSISGHVTLYWYRQTLGQGSEVLTYSQSDAQRDKSGRPSGRFSAERPERSVSTLKIQRTEQGDSAVYLCASSLEGVEETQYFGPGTRLLVL.